This paragraph covers one TCR beta chain sequence. Its target is unknown. Germline CDR1 and CDR2: SNHLY and FYNNEI. This CDR3 contains 15 residues. The J segment lost 0 bases and the V segment lost 7 bases, leaving 3 bases of the junction unmatched. The PCR contained 60 Vbeta and 13 Jbeta primers. The data were produced by immunoSEQ multiplex PCR, yet TCRdb's version contains in-frame clones alone and is incomplete. The repertoire holds about 140,000 clones, with roughly 83% as singletons. This sample was included in a study of cytomegalovirus exposure and HLA in healthy donors. Study-level results: It was in a later analysis that TCR association rates were seen to vary by HLA locus, highest for DRB1 and lowest for HLA-C.

The donors (healthy individuals) were bone marrow donors. This receptor was identified in a middle-aged man in good health and CMV-seropositive. The chain couples TRBV2 to TRBJ2-5; 12 nucleotides line up with TRBD2. The sample consisted of PBMCs. The CDR3 DNA is TGTGCCAGCACACTAGCGGGGGGATACCAAGAGACCCAGTACTTC. It translates to CASTLAGGYQETQYF.